This T cell receptor (beta chain) was sequenced in a study of human T cells and chemical hapten exposure. MiXCR, run by TCRdb on the RACE reads, gives a single entry per CDR3 protein. Here the sample spans 120,000 or so distinct CDR3 sequences, roughly 15% being singletons. The time point denotes: patch test 1, 2 weeks after DPC sensitization. Treatment specified: therapeutic diphenylcyclopropenone sensitization with weekly scalp DPC. Germline V gene data show CDR1 as SQVTM and CDR2 as ANQGSEA. The CDR3 is 12 amino acids. V gave up 6 bases and J gave up 5 bases, with 11 bases separating them. The input for sequencing was whole blood, taken in connection with sensitization to the hapten diphenylcyclopropenone (DPC). This receptor was identified in a man younger than 30 with alopecia areata. Some clones in this sample may be carry-over from other donors' samples. The chain joins TRBV29-1 to TRBJ2-1, with D tentatively TRBD1 (6 bases). CDR3 in DNA: TGCAGCGTAACAGGGAAAGACAATGAGCAGTTCTTC. Translating it yields CSVTGKDNEQFF.